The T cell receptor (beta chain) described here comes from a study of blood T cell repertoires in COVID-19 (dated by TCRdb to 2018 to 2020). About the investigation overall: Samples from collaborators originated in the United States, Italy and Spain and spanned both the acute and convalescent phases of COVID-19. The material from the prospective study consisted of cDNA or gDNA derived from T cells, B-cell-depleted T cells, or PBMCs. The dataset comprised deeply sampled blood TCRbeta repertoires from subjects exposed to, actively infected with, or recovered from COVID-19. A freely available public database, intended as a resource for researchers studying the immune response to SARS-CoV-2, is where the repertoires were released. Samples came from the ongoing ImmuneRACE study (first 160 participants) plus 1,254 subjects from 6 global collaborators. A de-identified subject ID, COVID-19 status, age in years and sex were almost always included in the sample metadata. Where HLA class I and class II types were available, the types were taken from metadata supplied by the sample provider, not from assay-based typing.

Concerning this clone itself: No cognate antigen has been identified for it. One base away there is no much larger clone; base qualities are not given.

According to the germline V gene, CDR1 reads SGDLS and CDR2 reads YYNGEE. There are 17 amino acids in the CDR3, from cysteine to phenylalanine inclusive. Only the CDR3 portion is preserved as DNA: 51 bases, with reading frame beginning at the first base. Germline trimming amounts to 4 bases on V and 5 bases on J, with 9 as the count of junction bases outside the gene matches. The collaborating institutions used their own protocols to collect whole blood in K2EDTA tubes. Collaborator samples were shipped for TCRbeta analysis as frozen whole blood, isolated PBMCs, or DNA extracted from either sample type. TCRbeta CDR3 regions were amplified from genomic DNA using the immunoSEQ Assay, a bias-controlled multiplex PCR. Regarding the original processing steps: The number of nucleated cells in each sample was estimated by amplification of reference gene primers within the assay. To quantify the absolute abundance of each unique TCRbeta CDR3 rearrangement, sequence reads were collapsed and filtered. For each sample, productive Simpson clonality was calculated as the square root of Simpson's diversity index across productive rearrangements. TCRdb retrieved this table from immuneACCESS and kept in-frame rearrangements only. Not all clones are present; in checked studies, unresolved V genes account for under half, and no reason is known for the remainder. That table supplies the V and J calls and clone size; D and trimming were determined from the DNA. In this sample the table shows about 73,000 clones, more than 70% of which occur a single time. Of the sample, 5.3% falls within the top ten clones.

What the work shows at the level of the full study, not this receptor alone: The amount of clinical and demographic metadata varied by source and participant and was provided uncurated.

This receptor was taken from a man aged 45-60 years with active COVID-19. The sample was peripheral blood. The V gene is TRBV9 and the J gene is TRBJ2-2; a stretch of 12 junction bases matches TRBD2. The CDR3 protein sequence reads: CASSPLAGGPGTGELFF. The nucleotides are TGTGCCAGCAGCCCCCTAGCGGGGGGGCCGGGGACCGGGGAGCTGTTTTTT. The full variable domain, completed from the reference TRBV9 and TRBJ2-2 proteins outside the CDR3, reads DSGVTQTPKHLITATGQRVTLRCSPRSGDLSVYWYQQSLDQGLQFLIQYYNGEERAKGNILERFSAQQFPDLHSELNLSSLELGDSALYFCASSPLAGGPGTGELFFGEGSRLTVL.